This entry lists 16 T cell receptor beta chains sequenced from one sample in a study of T cells in Graves' hyperthyroidism and ophthalmopathy. Researchers amplified the TCR beta CDR3 regions from RNA transcripts. The HTBI set primed first-round TCR CDR3 RT-PCR. Using its own MiXCR run on the multiplex PCR reads, TCRdb lists one record per CDR3 protein. The repertoire holds under 250,000 distinct CDR3 sequences, with roughly 18% as singletons. What was sequenced was blood. All receptors derive from a man aged 50 or older with Graves' hyperthyroidism.

A note on this clonotype: One base away lies a much larger clone, so this may be a sequencing read error. This rearrangement joins TRBV3-1 to TRBJ2-1, with D hard to call. V dropped 2 bases and J dropped 9 bases, with 8 bases sitting between them. Germline CDR1 and CDR2: LGHDT and YNNKEL (reference sequence). The CDR3 is made up of 12 amino acids. The CDR3 is CASSQQNSEQFF. DNA for the CDR3: TGTGCCAGCAGCCAACAGAACAGTGAGCAGTTCTTC.

This clonotype has ten or more counts. The chain employs TRBV5-1 and TRBJ2-1; 10 bases align to TRBD2. The germline gives CDR1 SGHRS, CDR2 YFSETQ. The CDR3 extends over 18 amino acids. Trimming at V came to 4 bases and at J to 5 bases, leaving 15 bases not matched to a gene. Written as DNA, the CDR3 is TGCGCCAGCAGCCCAGAGCCTAGCGGGAGAAGACTAGACAATGAGCAGTTCTTC. This translates into CASSPEPSGRRLDNEQFF.

This clonotype was picked up many times. The chain has TRBV11-2 and TRBJ2-3, with TRBD1 matching over 8 bases. Germline CDR1 is SGHAT and CDR2 is FQNNGV. The V and J ends lost 6 bases and 2 bases, in that order; junction bases with no gene match: 7. CDR3 size: 15 residues. CDR3 in amino acids: CASSLADRDTDTQYF. The CDR3 DNA reads as TGTGCCAGCAGTCTGGCGGACAGGGACACAGATACGCAGTATTTT. Complete variable domain (other parts from reference TRBV11-2 and TRBJ2-3): EAGVAQSPRYKIIEKRQSVAFWCNPISGHATLYWYQQILGQGPKLLIQFQNNGVVDDSQLPKDRFSAERLKGVDSTLKIQPAKLEDSAVYLCASSLADRDTDTQYFGPGTRLTVL.

This clonotype has ten or more counts. The genes are TRBV18 and TRBJ2-6; D is perhaps TRBD1 (5 bases). From germline, CDR1 is KGHSH and CDR2 LQKENI. The germline V and J ends were trimmed by 4 bases and 3 bases, with 13 bases remaining between them. The CDR3 sequence is 16 residues long. CDR3 sequence (DNA): TGTGCCAGCTCACGAGCAGGGCAGTTTGGGGCCAACGTCCTGACTTTC. This sequence encodes CASSRAGQFGANVLTF.

V and J are TRBV4-1 and TRBJ2-1; D uncertain. CDR1 and CDR2 from the germline V gene are MGHRA and YSYEKL. CDR3 length: 16 residues. V was trimmed by 2 bases and J by 5 bases, leaving 16 bases between them. Written as DNA, the CDR3 is TGCGCCAGCAGCCAAAGTCCCTCGCCAATAAACAATGAGCAGTTCTTC. This gives the protein CASSQSPSPINNEQFF.

This clonotype was detected only a few times. The chain is built from TRBV6-1 and TRBJ1-2, with D maybe TRBD1 (5 bases). There are 13 residues in the CDR3. Trimming left V 6 bases short and J 6 bases short, with 14 bases between. Germline V gives CDR1 MNHNS, CDR2 SASEGT. CDR3 sequence reads: CASSARDVDGYTF. CDR3 DNA sequence: TGTGCCAGCAGCGCCCGGGACGTTGATGGCTACACCTTC.

This clonotype came up many times. This chain connects TRBV5-1 to TRBJ1-1; no clear D. This CDR3 has 14 residues. Looked up from germline, CDR1 is SGHRS and CDR2 is YFSETQ. V was trimmed by 0 bases and J by 1 base, leaving 7 bases between them. The CDR3 region is CASSLGPRNTEAFF. In DNA, the CDR3 is TGCGCCAGCAGCTTGGGTCCCAGGAACACTGAAGCTTTCTTT.

This clonotype was detected ten times or more. V gene TRBV20-1 combines with J gene TRBJ2-7; 9 bases agree with TRBD1. CDR3 length equals 14 residues. CDR1 and CDR2 from the germline V gene are DFQATT and SNEGSKA (reference sequence). V lost 4 bases to trimming and J lost 3 bases; unmatched junction nucleotides: 7. The chain's CDR3 is CSATPGQGFYEQYF. The CDR3 DNA follows: TGCAGTGCTACCCCGGGACAGGGATTCTACGAGCAGTACTTC.

There are many counts of this clonotype. CDR3 residues: CSASPDSYEQYF. The CDR3 coding sequence is TGCAGTGCTAGTCCGGACTCCTACGAGCAGTACTTC. V gene TRBV20-1 combines with J gene TRBJ2-7; D not resolved. CDR1 DFQATT and CDR2 SNEGSKA come from the germline V gene (reference sequence). The germline V and J ends were trimmed by 3 bases and 0 bases, with 6 bases remaining between them. The CDR3 contains 12 residues.

This clonotype was counted ten times or more. This chain connects TRBV5-1 to TRBJ2-3; D not certain. CDR3 length equals 13 residues. V lost 2 bases to trimming and J lost 4 bases, with 8 bases between them. The germline CDR1 and CDR2 sequences are SGHRS and YFSETQ. CDR3 sequence reads: CASSFLGPDTQYF. CDR3 nucleotide sequence: TGCGCCAGCAGCTTTCTAGGGCCAGATACGCAGTATTTT.

This chain connects TRBV7-3 to TRBJ2-5; D is undetermined. V lost 5 bases and J 2 bases, leaving 9 bases between the germline ends. Germline V gene sequence: CDR1 SGHTA, CDR2 FQGTGA. The CDR3 is 13 residues long. This CDR3 is CASSQTVQETQYF. The CDR3, as DNA: TGTGCCAGCAGCCAAACGGTTCAAGAGACCCAGTACTTC. The full variable domain, rest sourced from reference TRBV7-3 and TRBJ2-5, is GAGVSQTPSNKVTEKGKYVELRCDPISGHTALYWYRQSLGQGPEFLIYFQGTGAADDSGLPNDRFFAVRPEGSVSTLKIQRTERGDSAVYLCASSQTVQETQYFGPGTRLLVL.

This clonotype was observed at least ten times. The chain uses TRBV7-3 and TRBJ2-1, with D perhaps TRBD1 (5 bases). V was pared by 2 bases and J by 5 bases, with 7 bases between. Germline V gene data show CDR1 as SGHTA and CDR2 as FQGTGA. The CDR3 spans 13 residues. This chain's CDR3 is CASSLVGHNEQFF. The CDR3 DNA reads TGTGCCAGCAGCTTAGTGGGGCACAATGAGCAGTTCTTC.

The chain uses TRBV6-2 or TRBV6-3 and TRBJ2-7; the match to TRBD2 covers 12 bases. This CDR3 spans 16 amino acids. Germline V lookup: CDR1 MNHEY, CDR2 SVGEGT. Trimming removed 6 bases from V and 3 bases from J; junction bases left unmatched: 9. The CDR3 here is CASRLPGLAGYYEQYF. CDR3 DNA: TGTGCCAGCAGACTCCCGGGACTAGCGGGCTACTACGAGCAGTACTTC.

This clonotype was recorded at least ten times. As DNA, the CDR3 is TGTGCATCAGGGGAAGGGGTCAATGAGCAGTTCTTC. Amino acids: CASGEGVNEQFF. This chain uses TRBV7-6 with TRBJ2-1; possibly TRBD1 for D (6 bases). The CDR3 loop spans 12 amino acids. CDR1 and CDR2 from the germline V gene are SGHVS and FNYEAQ.

This clonotype was seen repeatedly, ten times or more. V is TRBV7-8 and J is TRBJ2-1, with D maybe TRBD2 (6 bases). The CDR3 is 14 residues long. V was cut by 1 base and J by 3 bases, with 7 bases left in between. Germline V gene sequence: CDR1 SGHVS, CDR2 FQNEAQ. This CDR3 reads CASSLGEVYNEQFF. CDR3 nucleotide sequence: TGTGCCAGCAGCTTAGGGGAGGTCTACAATGAGCAGTTCTTC.

This clonotype was recorded at least ten times. The chain recombines TRBV5-1 with TRBJ2-5; 9 bases fit TRBD2. V was clipped by 0 bases and J by 2 bases; unmatched bases: 5. CDR1 is SGHRS, CDR2 YFSETQ, per germline. CDR3 length: 16 amino acids. CDR3 coding DNA: TGCGCCAGCAGCTTGGTATCGACTAGCGGACAAGAGACCCAGTACTTC. Residues: CASSLVSTSGQETQYF.